This entry lists 20 T cell receptor beta chains sequenced from one sample in a study of cytomegalovirus exposure and HLA in healthy donors. In the PCR, 60 Vbeta and 13 Jbeta primers were used. Profiling relied on immunoSEQ multiplex PCR, and the TCRdb table lists in-frame clones only, not all of them. The data hold some 130,000 clones, with just under 80% observed a single time. Specimen: PBMCs. Receptors originate from a man aged 25 to 40 in good health.

The rearrangement links TRBV5-1 to TRBJ2-2; 11 nucleotides align to TRBD2. This CDR3 is built from 15 residues. Germline assignment: CDR1 SGHRS and CDR2 YFSETQ. J lost 6 bases, V lost 1 base, and 2 bases had no gene match. The CDR3 loop is CASSLTSGRAGELFF. CDR3 nucleotides: TGCGCCAGCAGCTTGACTAGCGGGAGAGCCGGGGAGCTGTTTTTT.

This clone was seen only once. The V call is TRBV13, the J call TRBJ2-7; 7 bases fit TRBD1. CDR3 length equals 15 residues. V was clipped by 4 bases and J by 1 base; unmatched bases: 7. Germline V gives CDR1 PRHDT, CDR2 FYEKMQ (reference sequence). The CDR3 is CASSSDRDYSYEQYF. For the CDR3, the DNA is TGTGCCAGCAGCTCCGACAGGGATTATTCCTACGAGCAGTACTTC.

This chain connects TRBV2 to TRBJ1-4; D not resolved. Trimming removed 8 bases at V and 3 bases at J, with 10 bases between. The CDR3 sequence is 13 residues long. CDR1 and CDR2 (germline): SNHLY, FYNNEI. The chain's CDR3 is CASCRLPNEKLFF. In DNA, the CDR3 is TGTGCCAGCTGCAGATTACCTAATGAAAAACTGTTTTTT.

The V gene is TRBV4-3, the J gene TRBJ1-5; D possibly corresponds to TRBD1 (5 bases). The CDR3 covers 15 residues. The V gene's germline CDR1 is LGHNA and CDR2 YSLEER. The V gene lost 0 bases and the J gene lost 6 bases, with 12 bases spanning the gap. The CDR3 region is CASSQDSQGGQPQHF. The CDR3 DNA is TGCGCCAGCAGCCAAGATAGTCAGGGAGGTCAGCCCCAGCATTTT.

The sample holds a few counts of this clone. The V gene is TRBV27, the J gene TRBJ1-3; a weak D match, TRBD1 (6 bases). Looked up from germline, CDR1 is MNHEY and CDR2 is SMNVEV (reference sequence). The CDR3 contains 14 residues. Trimming removed 5 bases at V and 0 bases at J, with 8 bases between. CDR3 region: CASSMGHSGNTIYF. In nucleotides, the CDR3 is TGTGCCAGCAGTATGGGACACTCTGGAAACACCATATATTTT.

The table lists this clone with a few counts. Germline and junction disagree at one end, which may indicate a read error. The chain links TRBV7-9 to TRBJ2-1, with TRBD1 matching 8 bases. The CDR3 has 16 amino acids. Per germline, CDR1 SEHNR and CDR2 FQNEAQ (reference sequence). The CDR3 protein is CSSSAPDGQGLNEQFF. The CDR3 DNA is TGTTCCAGCAGCGCCCCCGATGGACAGGGTCTGAATGAGCAGTTCTTC.

V gene TRBV5-1 combines with J gene TRBJ2-5, with TRBD1 identical over 12 bases. J lost 3 bases, V lost 4 bases, and 4 bases had no gene match. CDR3 length: 15 amino acids. The V gene's germline CDR1 is SGHRS and CDR2 YFSETQ. The CDR3 reads CASSPGTGGEETQYF. CDR3 in DNA: TGCGCCAGCAGCCCCGGGACAGGGGGCGAAGAGACCCAGTACTTC.

The chain carries TRBV7-8 and TRBJ2-1, with 9 bases aligning to TRBD2. J lost 5 bases, V lost 1 base, and 12 bases had no gene match. CDR1 and CDR2 from the germline V gene are SGHVS and FQNEAQ. The CDR3 totals 18 residues. The CDR3 is CASSLVSGSHPIHNEQFF. CDR3 DNA: TGTGCCAGCAGCTTAGTTAGCGGGAGCCATCCTATTCACAATGAGCAGTTCTTC.

The rearrangement joins TRBV30 to TRBJ2-1, with D tentatively TRBD2 (7 bases). The CDR3 contains 15 residues. Germline CDR1 and CDR2: GTSNPN and SVGIG (reference sequence). The ends were cut back, 3 bases at V and 4 bases at J, with 16 bases in the middle. Written as DNA, the CDR3 is TGTGCCTGGAGGTTACAGGGCGGGGGTTACAATGAGCAGTTCTTC. As protein: CAWRLQGGGYNEQFF.

The chain joins TRBV7-9 to TRBJ2-3, with D unclear. V was trimmed by 0 bases and J by 5 bases, leaving 9 bases between them. The CDR3 length is 14 residues. CDR1 is SEHNR, CDR2 FQNEAQ, per germline (reference sequence). The CDR3 DNA follows: TGTGCCAGCAGCTTAGCGGTCGTCAGAGATACGCAGTATTTT. This gives the protein CASSLAVVRDTQYF.

This chain connects TRBV6-5 to TRBJ2-7; TRBD1 matches 9 bases. CDR1 and CDR2 (germline): MNHEY, SVGAGI. V shed 8 bases and J 2 bases; nucleotides not matched to a gene: 4. The CDR3 runs 13 residues. The CDR3 here is CASGRDRAYEQYF. The CDR3 region has the DNA TGTGCCAGCGGCCGGGACAGGGCCTACGAGCAGTACTTC.

V is TRBV5-1 and J is TRBJ2-1, with 9 bases matching TRBD2. This CDR3 comprises 14 residues. CDR1 is SGHRS, CDR2 YFSETQ, per germline. V dropped 5 bases and J dropped 1; count of bases not matched to a gene: 1. The CDR3 reads CASSSGGSYNEQFF. The CDR3 DNA is TGCGCCAGCAGTAGCGGGGGATCCTACAATGAGCAGTTCTTC.

This chain joins TRBV9 and TRBJ2-1; 9 bases fit TRBD2. Germline V lookup: CDR1 SGDLS, CDR2 YYNGEE. This CDR3 spans 15 amino acids. J was trimmed by 9 bases and V by 0 bases; bases with no gene match: 7. The CDR3 loop is CASSVVSGSRGEQFF. The CDR3 bases are TGTGCCAGCAGCGTAGTTAGCGGGAGTAGAGGTGAGCAGTTCTTC.

This chain links TRBV28 with TRBJ1-5, with a possible D match to TRBD1 (5 bases). The germline gives CDR1 MDHEN, CDR2 SYDVKM. V lost 6 bases and J 2 bases, leaving 14 bases between the germline ends. This CDR3 region has 15 residues. CDR3 loop: CASRYQGSGNQPQHF. Written as DNA, the CDR3 is TGTGCCAGCAGATATCAGGGTTCAGGCAATCAGCCCCAGCATTTT. Based on the CDR3 plus reference TRBV28 and TRBJ1-5, the full variable domain is DVKVTQSSRYLVKRTGEKVFLECVQDMDHENMFWYRQDPGLGLRLIYFSYDVKMKEKGDIPEGYSVSREKKERFSLILESASTNQTSMYLCASRYQGSGNQPQHFGDGTRLSIL.

This chain links TRBV6-1 with TRBJ1-1, with a tentative D call TRBD1 (6 bases). In germline, CDR1 is MNHNS, CDR2 SASEGT. CDR3 length: 15 residues. V lost 6 bases and J 0 bases, leaving 14 bases between the germline ends. The DNA of the CDR3 is TGTGCCAGCAGGCCTACAGGGACGGTGAACACTGAAGCTTTCTTT. Translation gives CASRPTGTVNTEAFF.

The chain carries TRBV11-3 and TRBJ2-5; 8 bases are a match to TRBD2. There are 16 residues in the CDR3. Germline V lookup: CDR1 SGHNT, CDR2 YENEEA. V trimming: 1 base; J trimming: 5 bases; junction bases outside the gene matches: 9. The CDR3 sequence: CASSLARGLVWETQYF. The CDR3 DNA reads as TGTGCCAGCAGCTTAGCTCGGGGACTAGTCTGGGAGACCCAGTACTTC.

The chain joins TRBV28 to TRBJ2-7; D might be TRBD2 (7 bases). V lost 3 bases to trimming and J lost 4 bases, with 19 bases between them. CDR3 length: 16 residues. Germline CDR1 is MDHEN and CDR2 is SYDVKM. DNA of the CDR3: TGTGCCAGCAGTTTTGAGGCGGGTCGGGGGGCATACGAGCAGTACTTC. This sequence encodes CASSFEAGRGAYEQYF.

The V call is TRBV30, the J call TRBJ2-1; weak D call: TRBD2 (7 bases). Per germline, CDR1 GTSNPN and CDR2 SVGIG (reference sequence). This CDR3 has 17 amino acids. V shed 5 bases and J shed 2 bases, with 22 bases lying between them. The CDR3 reads CAWGGPPGGPPYNEQFF. CDR3 sequence (DNA): TGTGCCTGGGGAGGGCCCCCCGGGGGGCCTCCCTACAATGAGCAGTTCTTC.

The genes are TRBV7-9 and TRBJ2-5, with D possibly TRBD2 on 5 matching bases. The CDR3 totals 14 residues. Germline loops: CDR1 SEHNR, CDR2 FQNEAQ (reference sequence). The V end lost 4 bases, the J end lost 4 bases, and 13 bases lay between the germline ends. Here the CDR3 DNA reads TGTGCCAGCAGCTCCAGACTAATTCGAGAGACCCAGTACTTC. Protein product: CASSSRLIRETQYF.

The chain links TRBV28 to TRBJ2-7; 11 bases agree with TRBD2. This CDR3 contains 15 residues. V shed 5 bases and J 4 bases; nucleotides not matched to a gene: 7. CDR1 is MDHEN and CDR2 is SYDVKM in the germline V gene. The CDR3 is CASSRGTSGLYEQYF. DNA of the CDR3: TGTGCCAGCAGTCGAGGGACTAGCGGACTATACGAGCAGTACTTC.